This entry features one T cell receptor (beta chain) sequence. Its antigen is unidentified. Tumor samples were obtained before definitive surgery or chemotherapy. This record belongs to a study of high-grade serous ovarian cancer treatment subgroups. The study's findings and limits: Higher neoantigen levels went with greater TCR clonal relatedness.

V was shortened by 0 bases and J by 2 bases, with 15 bases between the two germline ends. Per germline, CDR1 SGHDT and CDR2 YYEEEE. The length of the CDR3 is 18 residues. Assay: immunoSEQ multiplex PCR; the TCRdb copy retains only in-frame clones and omits some. The sample includes around 5,700 clones, about 85% seen only once; the top ten take roughly 6.7%. The sequence came from a human donor with high-grade serous ovarian cancer. The sequenced material came from tumor tissue. The J gene is TRBJ1-6, the V gene TRBV5-6, with D possibly being TRBD1 (5 bases). CDR3 sequence reads: CASSLGNTPGPYNSPLHF. CDR3 in DNA: TGTGCCAGCAGCTTGGGGAACACGCCGGGGCCCTATAATTCACCCCTCCACTTT.